This entry features one T cell receptor (beta chain) sequence. Antigen specificity is unknown. The sample belongs to a study of human T cells and chemical hapten exposure. Study outcomes and limitations: Expanded TCRs clustered into significantly more large CDR3 similarity groups than controls, the analysis revealed. PT1 expanded TCR counts and patch test score correlated positively.

TCRdb ran MiXCR on the RACE reads and lists one entry per CDR3 protein. The repertoire includes tens of thousands of distinct CDR3 sequences, around a third of them detected once, and about 9% sits in the top ten. Specified time point: patch test 1, 2 weeks after DPC sensitization. Treatment defined: therapeutic diphenylcyclopropenone sensitization with weekly scalp DPC. It was from unfractionated whole blood that total RNA was extracted. This CDR3 contains 13 residues. The germline V gene has CDR1 DFQATT and CDR2 SNEGSKA (reference sequence). The V end lost 0 bases, the J end lost 5 bases, and 10 bases lay between the germline ends.

The receptor's source is a man in his forties with alopecia areata. Some clones in this sample may be carry-over from other donors' samples. The V gene is TRBV20-1, the J gene TRBJ1-2; no clear D gene. The sample in question was whole blood, obtained in connection with sensitization to the hapten diphenylcyclopropenone (DPC). The CDR3 DNA follows: TGCAGTGCTAGAGACTCCGTGGGATATGGCTACACCTTC. It encodes CSARDSVGYGYTF.